This T cell receptor (beta chain) was recorded in a study of blood T cells in healthy people across ages. Notes on the study in general: Investigators viewed diversity estimates from one million T cells as underestimates, the study reported. Unsorted PBMCs blocked a conclusive comparison of naive and antigen-experienced cells.

The CDR3 covers 16 residues. Germline V gene sequence: CDR1 MNHEY, CDR2 SVGEGT. The ends lost 2 bases at V and 5 bases at J; junction bases unmatched: 9. Combining a sample-barcoded 5' primer with a J-beta primer mix, a second PCR ran for about 6 to 11 cycles. Every cDNA was tagged by a template-switch adaptor with 12 random nucleotides. TCRdb fed the 5' RACE reads into MiXCR, producing one record per CDR3 protein. The table has approximately 1.5 million distinct CDR3 sequences, roughly 43% seen once; the top ten hold more than 4%. Points on this clonotype: What it recognizes is unknown.

Sequenced sample: blood. The J gene is TRBJ2-1, the V gene TRBV6-2 or TRBV6-3; 7 bases agree with TRBD2. The sequence came from a woman aged 18-29 years in good health. CDR3 sequence reads: CASSYGQVAGNNEQFF. DNA for the CDR3: TGTGCCAGCAGTTACGGACAAGTAGCGGGCAACAATGAGCAGTTCTTC.